This entry features one T cell receptor (beta chain) sequence. A much larger clone sits a single nucleotide away, making a read error possible. The data are from a study of blood T cells in healthy people across ages. With a J-beta primer mix and a sample-barcoded 5' primer, a second PCR ran roughly 6 to 11 cycles. Using its own MiXCR run on the 5' RACE reads, TCRdb lists one record per CDR3 protein. The sample lists about 1,500,000 distinct CDR3 sequences; about 28% were seen once. The CDR3 runs 14 residues. The germline CDR1 and CDR2 sequences are MNHEY and SVGAGI. Isolation per sample recovered at least 6 million PBMCs.

The sample consisted of blood. The J gene is TRBJ2-5, the V gene TRBV6-5; a possible D gene is TRBD2 (6 bases). The sequence derives from a woman aged 25 to 39 in good health. CDR3 bases: TGTGCTGGCAGTTACTTAGGGGACTCGGAGACCCAGTACTTC. It codes for CAGSYLGDSETQYF.